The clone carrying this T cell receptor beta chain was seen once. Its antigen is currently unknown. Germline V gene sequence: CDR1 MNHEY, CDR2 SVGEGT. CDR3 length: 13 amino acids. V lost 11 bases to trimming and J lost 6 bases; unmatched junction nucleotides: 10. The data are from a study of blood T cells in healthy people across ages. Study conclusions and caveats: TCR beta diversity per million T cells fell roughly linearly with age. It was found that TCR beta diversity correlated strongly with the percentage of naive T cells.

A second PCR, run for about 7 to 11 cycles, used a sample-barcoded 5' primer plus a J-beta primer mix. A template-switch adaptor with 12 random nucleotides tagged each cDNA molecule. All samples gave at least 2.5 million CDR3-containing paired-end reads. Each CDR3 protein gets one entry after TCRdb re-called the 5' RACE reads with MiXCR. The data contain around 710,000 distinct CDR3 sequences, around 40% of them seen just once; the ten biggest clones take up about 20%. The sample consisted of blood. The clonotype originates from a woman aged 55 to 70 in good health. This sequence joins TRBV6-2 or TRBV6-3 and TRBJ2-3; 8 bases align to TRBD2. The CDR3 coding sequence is TGTGCCTGCATGCTGGGCGGGAGGGATACGCAGTATTTT. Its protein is CACMLGGRDTQYF.